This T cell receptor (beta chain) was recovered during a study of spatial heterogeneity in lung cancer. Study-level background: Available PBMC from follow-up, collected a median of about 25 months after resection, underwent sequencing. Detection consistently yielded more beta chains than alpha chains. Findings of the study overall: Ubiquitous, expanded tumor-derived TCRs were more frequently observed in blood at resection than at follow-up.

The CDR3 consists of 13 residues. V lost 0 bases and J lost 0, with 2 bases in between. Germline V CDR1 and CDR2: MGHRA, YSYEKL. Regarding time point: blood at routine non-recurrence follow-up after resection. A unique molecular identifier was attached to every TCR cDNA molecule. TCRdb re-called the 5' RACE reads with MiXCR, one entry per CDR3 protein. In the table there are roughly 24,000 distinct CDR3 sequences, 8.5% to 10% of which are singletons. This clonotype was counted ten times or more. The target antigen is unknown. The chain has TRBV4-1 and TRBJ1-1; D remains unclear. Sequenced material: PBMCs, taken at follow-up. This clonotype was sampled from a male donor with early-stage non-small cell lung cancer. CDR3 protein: CASSQDMNTEAFF. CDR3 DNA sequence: TGCGCCAGCAGCCAAGACATGAACACTGAAGCTTTCTTT.